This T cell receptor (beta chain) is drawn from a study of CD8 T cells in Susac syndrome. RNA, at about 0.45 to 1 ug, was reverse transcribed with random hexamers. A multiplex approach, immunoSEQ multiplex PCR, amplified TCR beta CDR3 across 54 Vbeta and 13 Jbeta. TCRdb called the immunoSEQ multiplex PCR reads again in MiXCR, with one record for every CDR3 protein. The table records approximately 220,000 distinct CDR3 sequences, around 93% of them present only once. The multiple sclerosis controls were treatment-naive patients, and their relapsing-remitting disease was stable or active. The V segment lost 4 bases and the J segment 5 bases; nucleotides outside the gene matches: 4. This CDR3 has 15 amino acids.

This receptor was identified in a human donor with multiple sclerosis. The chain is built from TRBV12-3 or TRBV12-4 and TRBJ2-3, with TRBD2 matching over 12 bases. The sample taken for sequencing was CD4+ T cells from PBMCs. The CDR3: CASSSTSGGLDTQYF. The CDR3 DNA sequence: TGTGCCAGCAGTTCGACTAGCGGGGGTCTAGATACGCAGTATTTT.